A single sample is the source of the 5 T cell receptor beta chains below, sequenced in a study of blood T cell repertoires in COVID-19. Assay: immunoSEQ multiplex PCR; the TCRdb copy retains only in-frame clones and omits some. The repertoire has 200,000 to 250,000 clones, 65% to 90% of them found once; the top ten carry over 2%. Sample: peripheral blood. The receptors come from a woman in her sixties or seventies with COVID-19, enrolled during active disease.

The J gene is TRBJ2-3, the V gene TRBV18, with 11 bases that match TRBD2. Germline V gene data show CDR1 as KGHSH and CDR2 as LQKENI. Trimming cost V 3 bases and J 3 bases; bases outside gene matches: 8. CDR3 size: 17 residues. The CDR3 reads CASSPRLAGSGTDTQYF. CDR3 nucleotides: TGTGCCAGCTCACCGCGACTAGCGGGATCGGGGACAGATACGCAGTATTTT.

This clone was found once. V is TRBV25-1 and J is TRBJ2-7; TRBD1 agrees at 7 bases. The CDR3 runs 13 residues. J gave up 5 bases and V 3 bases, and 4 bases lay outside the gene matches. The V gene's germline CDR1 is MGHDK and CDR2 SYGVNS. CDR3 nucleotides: TGTGCCAGCAGTGAGACAGGGAACGACGAGCAGTACTTC. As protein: CASSETGNDEQYF.

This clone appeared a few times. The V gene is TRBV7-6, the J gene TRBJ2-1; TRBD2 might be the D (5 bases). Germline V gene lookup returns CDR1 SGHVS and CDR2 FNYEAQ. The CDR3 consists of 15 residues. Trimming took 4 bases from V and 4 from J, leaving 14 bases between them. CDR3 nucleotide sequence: TGTGCCAGCAGCTCCGGGGTTAGCGAGTACAATGAGCAGTTCTTC. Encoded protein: CASSSGVSEYNEQFF.

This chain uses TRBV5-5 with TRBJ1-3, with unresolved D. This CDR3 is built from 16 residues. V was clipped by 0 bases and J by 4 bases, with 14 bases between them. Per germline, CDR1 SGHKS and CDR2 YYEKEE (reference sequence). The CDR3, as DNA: TGTGCCAGCAGCTTGGGCCAGTTGGTCTTCGGAAACACCATATATTTT. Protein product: CASSLGQLVFGNTIYF.

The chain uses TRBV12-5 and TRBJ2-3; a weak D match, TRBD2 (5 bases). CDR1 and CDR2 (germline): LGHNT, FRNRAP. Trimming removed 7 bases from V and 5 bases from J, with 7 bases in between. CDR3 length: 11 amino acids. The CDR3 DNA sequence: TGTGCTAGTGTGGCGGGAGATACGCAGTATTTT. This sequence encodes CASVAGDTQYF. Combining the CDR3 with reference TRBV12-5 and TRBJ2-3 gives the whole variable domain DARVTQTPRHKVTEMGQEVTMRCQPILGHNTVFWYRQTMMQGLELLAYFRNRAPLDDSGMPKDRFSAEMPDATLATLKIQPSEPRDSAVYFCASVAGDTQYFGPGTRLTVL.